Listed below are T cell receptor beta chains from one sample, sequenced in a study of control samples from healthy donors and cancer patients. Measured with immunoSEQ multiplex PCR; TCRdb has only the in-frame clones, and not every one. In the table there are over 100,000 clones, 75% to 90% of which are singletons. Sequencing used blood. The receptors derive from a woman between 45 and 60 years old in good health. The conserved cysteine and the conserved F or W are not part of the CDR3 here. The D gene is left open where the match is weak.

V	J	D	CDR3
TRBV24-1	TRBJ2-5	-	ATGSRASPKETQY
TRBV7-3	TRBJ2-7	-	ASSLTGNEQY
TRBV14	TRBJ2-1	-	ASSQVRGAGNEQF
TRBV4-1	TRBJ2-3	-	ASSPLGHGTDTQY
TRBV24-1	TRBJ2-2	-	ATSDLLGGTGELF
TRBV20-1	TRBJ1-1	-	SAWQHTEAF
TRBV30	TRBJ1-1	-	AWNTGGATEAF
TRBV19	TRBJ2-5	TRBD2	ASSIDRSTGGETQY
TRBV7-9	TRBJ1-1	-	ASSFRETPNTEAF
TRBV3-1/TRBV3-2	TRBJ2-1	TRBD2	PSGRGQF
TRBV19	TRBJ2-1	-	ASSMTRPRGAYSVSSYNEQF